Below are 25 T cell receptor beta chains sequenced from a single sample in a study of T cell repertoires in cytomegalovirus infection. TCRdb itself ran the reads through MiXCR, one entry per CDR3 protein. This sample yields about 740,000 distinct CDR3 sequences, of which 35% to 45% are seen a single time; about 2.8% belongs to the top ten. What was sequenced was PBMCs. The receptors here all came from a human donor in good health (CMV status not recorded). Some clones in this sample may be carry-over from other donors' samples.

This clonotype was observed a few times. V usage is TRBV5-1 and J usage is TRBJ2-3, with no clear D. V lost 3 bases, J lost 3 bases, and 8 bases lay in between. CDR1 and CDR2 from the germline V gene are SGHRS and YFSETQ. The CDR3 is 13 residues long. CDR3 DNA: TGCGCCAGCAGCTCCGACCAAACAGATACGCAGTATTTT. Its translation: CASSSDQTDTQYF.

This clonotype was counted between two and nine times. The chain has TRBV28 and TRBJ2-1, with 14 bases identical to TRBD2. Germline-derived CDR1 and CDR2 are MDHEN and SYDVKM. This CDR3 spans 18 amino acids. V was pared by 4 bases and J by 2 bases, with 7 bases of the junction left unmatched. In DNA, the CDR3 is TGTGCCAGCAGTTCGAGACTAGCGGGAGGGAACCCCTACAATGAGCAGTTCTTC. Protein sequence: CASSSRLAGGNPYNEQFF.

This CDR3 reads CATSGGGAIDGYTF. DNA for the CDR3: TGTGCCACCTCTGGAGGGGGGGCGATTGATGGCTACACCTTC. This chain links TRBV5-4 with TRBJ1-2; a weak D match, TRBD1 (6 bases). Germline V gives CDR1 SGHNT, CDR2 YYREEE (reference sequence). The CDR3 consists of 14 residues. The ends were cut back, 9 bases at V and 6 bases at J, with 21 bases in the middle. Based on the CDR3 plus reference TRBV5-4 and TRBJ1-2, the full variable domain is ETGVTQSPTHLIKTRGQQVTLRCSSQSGHNTVSWYQQALGQGPQFIFQYYREEENGRGNFPPRFSGLQFPNYSSELNVNALELDDSALYLCATSGGGAIDGYTFGSGTRLTVV.

This clonotype has more than one count but fewer than ten. The V gene is TRBV19, the J gene TRBJ2-7, with 9 bases fitting TRBD1. Germline CDR1 is LNHDA and CDR2 is SQIVND (reference sequence). J was trimmed by 6 bases and V by 11 bases; bases with no gene match: 8. The CDR3 is 12 residues long. The DNA for the CDR3 is TGTGCCGTACGGAGACAGGGGGGCGAGCAGTACTTC. It specifies CAVRRQGGEQYF.

This clonotype came up once. One end of the junction does not line up with germline, which may come from a read error. V usage is TRBV19 and J usage is TRBJ2-4; D may be TRBD1 (5 bases). This CDR3 comprises 14 residues. Germline assignment: CDR1 LNHDA and CDR2 SQIVND (reference sequence). CDR3 DNA: TGTGCCAGTTCCCGCCGAAAGGGGATGGACATTCCGTACTTC. Its protein is CASSRRKGMDIPYF. The full variable domain, rest sourced from reference TRBV19 and TRBJ2-4, is DGGITQSPKYLFRKEGQNVTLSCEQNLNHDAMYWYRQDPGQGLRLIYYSQIVNDFQKGDIAEGYSVSREKKESFPLTVTSAQKNPTAFYLCASSRRKGMDIPYFGAGTRLSVL.

The CDR3 DNA sequence: TGTGCCAGTAGTATATCAACAGGGGGACATCAGCCCCAGCATTTT. Translated, it gives CASSISTGGHQPQHF. The V and J genes are TRBV19 and TRBJ1-5; 8 bases map to TRBD1. Germline V gene lookup returns CDR1 LNHDA and CDR2 SQIVND (reference sequence). The CDR3 contains 15 residues. The J segment lost 5 bases and the V segment lost 2 bases, leaving 5 bases of the junction unmatched.

The chain is built from TRBV28 and TRBJ2-2; TRBD2 matches 7 bases. This CDR3 has 16 residues. Germline CDR1 MDHEN, CDR2 SYDVKM. After removal of 6 bases from V and 3 bases from J, the junction contained 10 bases not matched to a gene. CDR3 in amino acids: CASSPGGAGDTGELFF. As DNA, the CDR3 is TGTGCCAGCAGCCCTGGCGGCGCGGGGGACACCGGGGAGCTGTTTTTT.

The J gene is TRBJ2-7, the V gene TRBV7-2, with D tentatively TRBD1 (5 bases). CDR1 is SGHTA, CDR2 FQGNSA, per germline. V lost 5 bases and J lost 4, with 18 bases in between. The CDR3 contains 15 residues. The CDR3 loop is CASSPSGSGRYEQYF. The CDR3 region has the DNA TGTGCCAGCAGCCCCTCCGGGTCAGGGCGTTACGAGCAGTACTTC.

V gene TRBV20-1 combines with J gene TRBJ2-1; maybe TRBD2 (5 bases). The V end lost 3 bases, the J end lost 6 bases, and 15 bases lay between the germline ends. Germline V gives CDR1 DFQATT, CDR2 SNEGSKA (reference sequence). This CDR3 contains 14 residues. CDR3 bases: TGCAGTGCTAGGGACTTCCTAGCTCCCAATGAGCAGTTCTTC. Protein: CSARDFLAPNEQFF.

The chain links TRBV28 to TRBJ1-4; no clear D. Germline assignment: CDR1 MDHEN and CDR2 SYDVKM. This CDR3 region has 16 residues. V gave up 8 bases and J gave up 3 bases, with 19 bases separating them. CDR3 DNA: TGTGCCAGCGGGTCCGCTGACCGGGCCCCTAATGAAAAACTGTTTTTT. Encoded protein: CASGSADRAPNEKLFF.

The chain couples TRBV10-3 to TRBJ1-1; 10 bases match TRBD1. Trimming at V came to 6 bases and at J to 5 bases, leaving 9 bases not matched to a gene. The germline V gene encodes CDR1 ENHRY and CDR2 SYGVKD. The length of the CDR3 is 15 residues. In nucleotides, the CDR3 is TGTGCCATCAGGGCTAGACAGGGGGCAGAGACTGAAGCTTTCTTT. Translating gives CAIRARQGAETEAFF.

This clonotype was observed a handful of times. The CDR3 sequence: CASRGPTEQFF. CDR3 DNA: TGTGCCAGCAGAGGACCAACCGAGCAGTTCTTC. The chain has TRBV28 and TRBJ2-1; D is unclear. Trimming pared 6 bases from V and 10 bases from J, leaving 10 bases between. The CDR3 has 11 amino acids. CDR1 MDHEN and CDR2 SYDVKM come from the germline V gene.

The chain uses TRBV28 and TRBJ1-2; 8 nucleotides align to TRBD1. The CDR3 totals 14 residues. Trimming cost V 5 bases and J 8 bases; bases outside gene matches: 10. The germline V gene has CDR1 MDHEN and CDR2 SYDVKM. CDR3 coding DNA: TGTGCCAGCAGTCGCCAGGACAGGGTGGCCGGCTACACCTTC. It translates to CASSRQDRVAGYTF.

This clonotype was detected a few times. The chain joins TRBV7-2 to TRBJ2-3, with 10 bases fitting TRBD2. The CDR3 totals 16 residues. Germline loops: CDR1 SGHTA, CDR2 FQGNSA. Losses at the gene ends were 5 bases for V and 11 bases for J; bases not matched to a gene: 16. CDR3 loop: CASSLGLAEGMGQQYF. CDR3 coding DNA: TGTGCCAGCAGCCTCGGACTAGCGGAAGGAATGGGACAGCAGTATTTT.

The V and J genes are TRBV14 and TRBJ2-3, with 7 bases that match TRBD2. Germline V gene sequence: CDR1 SGHDN, CDR2 FVKESK. The V segment lost 4 bases and the J segment 6 bases; nucleotides outside the gene matches: 7. This CDR3 has 14 amino acids. The CDR3 here is CASSPWSGVDTQYF. The CDR3 coding sequence is TGTGCCAGCAGCCCGTGGAGCGGGGTCGATACGCAGTATTTT.

This clonotype was counted once. This rearrangement joins TRBV18 to TRBJ1-6; 7 bases fit TRBD1. Per the germline V gene, CDR1 is KGHSH and CDR2 is LQKENI. The CDR3 is made up of 16 amino acids. J lost 7 bases, V lost 3 bases, and 9 bases had no gene match. CDR3 coding DNA: TGTGCCAGCTCACCCGCAGCGGACAGGCGCAATTCACCCCTCCACTTT. It translates to CASSPAADRRNSPLHF.

The chain couples TRBV2 to TRBJ2-7; TRBD1 is a possible D gene (5 bases). Germline V gene data show CDR1 as SNHLY and CDR2 as FYNNEI. V was shortened by 2 bases and J by 2 bases, with 13 bases between the two germline ends. This CDR3 has 15 residues. The CDR3 region is CASSERLLGAYEQYF. The CDR3 nucleotides are TGTGCCAGCAGTGAACGTCTTCTAGGGGCCTACGAGCAGTACTTC.

The rearrangement joins TRBV11-2 to TRBJ2-7; no clear D gene. The ends were cut back, 2 bases at V and 0 bases at J, with 14 bases in the middle. The germline V gene has CDR1 SGHAT and CDR2 FQNNGV. This CDR3 spans 16 amino acids. The CDR3 here is CASSLRFGRDSYEQYF. The CDR3 DNA follows: TGTGCCAGCAGCTTACGGTTCGGAAGGGACTCCTACGAGCAGTACTTC.

The chain uses TRBV7-9 and TRBJ2-3; possible D gene TRBD1, 5 bases. V lost 10 bases and J lost 4, with 15 bases in between. The germline V gene has CDR1 SEHNR and CDR2 FQNEAQ (reference sequence). CDR3 length: 13 amino acids. The CDR3 DNA follows: TGTGCCATCATGCTCAGGGATGCAGATACGCAGTATTTT. This sequence encodes CAIMLRDADTQYF. Full variable domain (remainder filled in from reference TRBV7-9 and TRBJ2-3): DTGVSQNPRHKITKRGQNVTFRCDPISEHNRLYWYRQTLGQGPEFLTYFQNEAQLEKSRLLSDRFSAERPKGSFSTLEIQRTEQGDSAMYLCAIMLRDADTQYFGPGTRLTVL.

In this sample, this clonotype turned up many times. The chain carries TRBV6-1 and TRBJ1-4, with D uncertain. CDR3 size: 14 residues. Germline V gene sequence: CDR1 MNHNS, CDR2 SASEGT. Trimming stripped 5 bases from V and 5 bases from J, with 12 bases between. This chain's CDR3 is CASSRRGRNEKLFF. The CDR3 region has the DNA TGTGCCAGCAGTAGACGAGGCCGGAATGAAAAACTGTTTTTT.

V and J are TRBV6-5 and TRBJ1-2, with 7 bases lining up with TRBD1. Germline V CDR1 and CDR2: MNHEY, SVGAGI. The CDR3 runs to 15 residues. V was pared by 2 bases and J by 7 bases, with 10 bases of the junction left unmatched. Written as DNA, the CDR3 is TGTGCCAGCAGTTACCTTGACAGGGAACGACGTGGCTACACCTTC. It specifies CASSYLDRERRGYTF.

This clonotype was counted only a few times. The chain uses TRBV7-2 and TRBJ2-3; 7 bases are shared with TRBD2. The V gene end was trimmed by 4 bases and the J gene end by 3 bases; junction bases not matched to a gene: 22. The CDR3 spans 20 residues. The germline V gene encodes CDR1 SGHTA and CDR2 FQGNSA. The CDR3 region has the DNA TGTGCCAGCAGCTCTCGGCGGGAGAACCGAGTCCCCATTTGGACAGATACGCAGTATTTT. This codes for CASSSRRENRVPIWTDTQYF. Drawing the rest from reference TRBV7-2 and TRBJ2-3, the complete variable domain is GAGVSQSPSNKVTEKGKDVELRCDPISGHTALYWYRQSLGQGLEFLIYFQGNSAPDKSGLPSDRFSAERTGGSVSTLTIQRTQQEDSAVYLCASSSRRENRVPIWTDTQYFGPGTRLTVL.

This chain uses TRBV7-9 with TRBJ1-1, with D possibly being TRBD1 (5 bases). The length of the CDR3 is 15 residues. Germline V lookup: CDR1 SEHNR, CDR2 FQNEAQ (reference sequence). Trimming removed 5 bases at V and 1 base at J, with 14 bases between. CDR3 sequence reads: CASSPSGRKNTEAFF. The CDR3, as DNA: TGTGCCAGCAGCCCGTCGGGGCGGAAGAACACTGAAGCTTTCTTT. Drawing the rest from reference TRBV7-9 and TRBJ1-1, the complete variable domain is DTGVSQNPRHKITKRGQNVTFRCDPISEHNRLYWYRQTLGQGPEFLTYFQNEAQLEKSRLLSDRFSAERPKGSFSTLEIQRTEQGDSAMYLCASSPSGRKNTEAFFGQGTRLTVV.

J is TRBJ2-1 and V is TRBV5-1, with TRBD1 matching 12 bases. CDR1 and CDR2 from the germline V gene are SGHRS and YFSETQ. V dropped 3 bases and J dropped 8; count of bases not matched to a gene: 6. This CDR3 is built from 15 residues. CDR3 region: CASSYGTGGEYEQFF. The DNA of the CDR3 is TGCGCCAGCAGCTACGGGACAGGGGGCGAATATGAGCAGTTCTTC.

This clonotype occurred a few times. This sequence joins TRBV7-2 and TRBJ2-7; 16 bases align to TRBD2. CDR1 and CDR2 from the germline V gene are SGHTA and FQGNSA. The length of the CDR3 is 17 residues. The junction had 7 bases not matched to a gene; V was cut back by 1 base and J by 7 bases. The CDR3 region has the DNA TGTGCCAGCAGCTTAGGGGGACTAGCGGGAGGGCTCGGAGAGCAGTACTTC. This encodes CASSLGGLAGGLGEQYF.